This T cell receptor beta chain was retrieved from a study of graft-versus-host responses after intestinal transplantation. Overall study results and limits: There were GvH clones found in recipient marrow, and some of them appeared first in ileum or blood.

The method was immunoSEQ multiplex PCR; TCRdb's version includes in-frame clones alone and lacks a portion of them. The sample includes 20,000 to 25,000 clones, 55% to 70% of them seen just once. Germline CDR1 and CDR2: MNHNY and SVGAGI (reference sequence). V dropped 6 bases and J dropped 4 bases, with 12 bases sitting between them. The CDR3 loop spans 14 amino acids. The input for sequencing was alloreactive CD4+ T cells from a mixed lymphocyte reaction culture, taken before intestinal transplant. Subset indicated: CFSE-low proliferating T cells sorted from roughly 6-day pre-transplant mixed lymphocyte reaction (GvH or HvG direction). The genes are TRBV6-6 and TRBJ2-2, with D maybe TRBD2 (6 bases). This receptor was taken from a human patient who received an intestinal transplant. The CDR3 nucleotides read TGTGCCAGCAGCTACGGACTACTCACCGGGGAGCTGTTTTTT. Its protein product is CASSYGLLTGELFF.